Shown below are 22 T cell receptor beta chains from a single sample sequenced in a study of CD8+ T cells in alopecia areata listed by TCRdb under 2018. To prepare the library, the immunoSEQ multiplex PCR assay was applied. RNA was extracted from all samples and reverse transcribed into cDNA, which served as template for TCR sequencing. The table was pulled from immuneACCESS by TCRdb, which kept in-frame rearrangements only. Such tables lose some clones; where checked, under half of the loss comes from unresolved V genes, and the rest has no known cause. This sample lists more than 200,000 clones; roughly three fifths were detected once. Of the sample, roughly 1.2% is held by the ten largest clones. The treatment or condition label corresponds to: oral pan-JAK inhibitor, 5-10 mg twice daily. The sequenced sample was CD4+ T cells sorted from blood, obtained around week 44, from a patient treated with tofacitinib. These TCRs come from a human donor with alopecia areata.

This clone was seen just once. V and J are TRBV4-1 and TRBJ1-6, with TRBD1 identical over 10 bases. Germline lookup yields CDR1 MGHRA and CDR2 YSYEKL. The V segment lost 4 bases and the J segment 8 bases; nucleotides outside the gene matches: 2. The CDR3 is 14 residues long. CDR3 amino acids: CASSRQGADSPLHF. The CDR3 nucleotides are TGCGCCAGCAGCCGACAGGGGGCGGATTCACCCCTCCACTTT.

The genes are TRBV6-6 and TRBJ2-7, with D perhaps being TRBD1 or TRBD2 (5 bases each). Germline V gene sequence: CDR1 MNHNY, CDR2 SVGAGI (reference sequence). The CDR3 extends over 12 amino acids. Deletions cut 8 bases from V and 2 bases from J, with 10 bases between. For the CDR3, the DNA is TGTGCCAGCGGCCTGGGGGCCTACGAGCAGTACTTC. This sequence encodes CASGLGAYEQYF.

V gene TRBV10-3 combines with J gene TRBJ1-5; weak D call: TRBD1 (5 bases). Germline CDR1 is ENHRY and CDR2 is SYGVKD. Trimming stripped 10 bases from V and 1 base from J, with 11 bases between. This CDR3 has 13 residues. Written as DNA, the CDR3 is TGTGCCAGCCACGGGACGAGCAATCAGCCCCAGCATTTT. It encodes CASHGTSNQPQHF.

The chain has TRBV7-3 and TRBJ2-5, with D perhaps TRBD1 or TRBD2 (5 bases each). Germline CDR1 and CDR2: SGHTA and FQGTGA. V lost 1 base, J lost 1 base, and 16 bases lay in between. The CDR3 consists of 17 residues. The CDR3 here is CASSLIMGTGIQETQYF. The CDR3 DNA reads as TGTGCCAGCAGCTTAATCATGGGGACGGGGATCCAAGAGACCCAGTACTTC.

This chain links TRBV7-8 with TRBJ1-6, with TRBD1 matching 7 bases. Looked up from germline, CDR1 is SGHVS and CDR2 is FQNEAQ. This CDR3 region has 17 residues. J lost 7 bases, V lost 5 bases, and 14 bases had no gene match. The CDR3 DNA is TGTGCCAGCAGCCGGGTTCGGAACAGGGGAGACAATTCACCCCTCCACTTT. Its protein product is CASSRVRNRGDNSPLHF.

V usage is TRBV2 and J usage is TRBJ2-3, with TRBD2 matching over 13 bases. CDR3 length: 13 residues. The trim removed 4 bases at V and 10 bases at J, leaving 2 bases unmatched. Germline loops: CDR1 SNHLY, CDR2 FYNNEI. CDR3 amino acids: CASSAGTSGAQYF. The CDR3 DNA reads TGTGCCAGCAGTGCGGGGACTAGCGGGGCGCAGTATTTT.

This sequence joins TRBV30 and TRBJ2-1, with 12 bases matching TRBD2. CDR1 and CDR2 from the germline V gene are GTSNPN and SVGIG (reference sequence). V trimming: 2 bases; J trimming: 5 bases; junction bases outside the gene matches: 7. This CDR3 has 16 residues. The CDR3 loop reads CAWSPGLAGTNNEQFF. As DNA, the CDR3 is TGTGCCTGGAGTCCCGGACTAGCGGGGACCAACAATGAGCAGTTCTTC.

V usage is TRBV6-5 and J usage is TRBJ1-2, with D uncertain. CDR1 MNHEY and CDR2 SVGAGI come from the germline V gene. V lost 8 bases and J 7 bases, leaving 17 bases between the germline ends. The CDR3 consists of 13 residues. CDR3 residues: CASCTEGASGYTF. In DNA form, the CDR3 reads TGTGCCAGCTGTACCGAGGGCGCGTCTGGCTACACCTTC.

J is TRBJ2-5 and V is TRBV7-7; 8 nucleotides line up with TRBD2. The length of the CDR3 is 17 residues. The germline CDR1 and CDR2 sequences are SSHAT and FNYEAQ (reference sequence). Trimming took 0 bases from V and 5 from J; bases not matched to a gene: 11. The CDR3 coding sequence is TGTGCCAGCAGCTTAGCGGTTTTGCGGGGGGTTGCTGAGACCCAGTACTTC. Amino acid sequence: CASSLAVLRGVAETQYF.

This clone came up once. Distinct nucleotide sequences in the sample also encode this CDR3. V is TRBV5-1 and J is TRBJ2-3; D gene uncertain. Germline CDR1 is SGHRS and CDR2 is YFSETQ. The ends were cut back, 0 bases at V and 0 bases at J, with 8 bases in the middle. The CDR3 has 15 amino acids. CDR3 sequence: CASSLAGTSTDTQYF. The CDR3 coding sequence is TGCGCCAGCAGCTTGGCCGGAACTAGCACAGATACGCAGTATTTT.

V gene TRBV7-2 combines with J gene TRBJ1-5; TRBD1 aligns across 9 bases. Trimming took 1 base from V and 6 from J; bases not matched to a gene: 4. This CDR3 has 15 amino acids. Germline loops: CDR1 SGHTA, CDR2 FQGNSA. The CDR3 protein is CASSLGGQGSQPQHF. The CDR3 DNA is TGTGCCAGCAGCTTAGGGGGACAGGGTAGTCAGCCCCAGCATTTT.

About this clone itself: Other DNA sequences in the sample encode the same CDR3. V gene TRBV18 combines with J gene TRBJ2-3; the D is unclear. The germline V gene has CDR1 KGHSH and CDR2 LQKENI. The CDR3 covers 13 residues. Deletions cut 3 bases from V and 0 bases from J, with 4 bases between. The CDR3 loop is CASSPPSTDTQYF. The CDR3, as DNA: TGTGCCAGCTCACCGCCGAGCACAGATACGCAGTATTTT.

The genes are TRBV25-1 and TRBJ1-1; maybe TRBD1 (6 bases). Germline V gene data show CDR1 as MGHDK and CDR2 as SYGVNS. CDR3 size: 15 residues. Trimming took off 1 base at V and 5 bases at J, with 14 bases between the two ends. The CDR3, as DNA: TGTGCCAGCAGTGAATCTCGAACAGGGATGACTGAAGCTTTCTTT. Its translation: CASSESRTGMTEAFF.

Of note for this clone: Other DNA sequences within the sample encode an identical CDR3. The J gene is TRBJ2-5, the V gene TRBV11-2; no clear D gene. The V and J ends lost 3 bases and 5 bases respectively, with 4 bases between them. This CDR3 spans 11 amino acids. Germline loops: CDR1 SGHAT, CDR2 FQNNGV. CDR3 sequence reads: CASSLGETQYF. CDR3 nucleotide sequence: TGTGCCAGCAGCTTGGGGGAGACCCAGTACTTC.

The rearrangement uses TRBV29-1 and TRBJ1-1; D not resolved. The CDR3 runs 13 residues. The V and J ends lost 0 bases and 3 bases respectively, with 8 bases between them. CDR1 and CDR2 from the germline V gene are SQVTM and ANQGSEA. The CDR3 coding sequence is TGCAGCGTTGAAGAACAGACCTACACTGAAGCTTTCTTT. It specifies CSVEEQTYTEAFF.

This chain joins TRBV30 and TRBJ1-2; D remains ambiguous. Trimming stripped 4 bases from V and 6 bases from J, with 6 bases between. Germline values: CDR1 GTSNPN, CDR2 SVGIG (reference sequence). The CDR3 covers 10 residues. This chain's CDR3 is CAWNEDGYTF. The CDR3 DNA is TGTGCCTGGAATGAGGATGGCTACACCTTC.

The genes are TRBV7-2 and TRBJ2-1; a possible D gene is TRBD2 (5 bases). Trimming left V 4 bases short and J 9 bases short, with 22 bases between. This CDR3 is 16 amino acids long. Germline values: CDR1 SGHTA, CDR2 FQGNSA. The CDR3 protein is CASSSPRLARAGEQFF. CDR3 coding DNA: TGTGCCAGCAGCTCCCCTCGGCTAGCTAGGGCGGGTGAGCAGTTCTTC.

This clone was recorded once. The chain recombines TRBV6-6 with TRBJ1-5, with D perhaps TRBD1 (6 bases). Looked up from germline, CDR1 is MNHNY and CDR2 is SVGAGI (reference sequence). This CDR3 comprises 14 residues. The V end was cut by 8 bases, the J end by 1 base, with 12 bases between. For the CDR3, the DNA is TGTGCCAGCTGCCTTACAGGGAGCAATCAGCCCCAGCATTTT. This gives the protein CASCLTGSNQPQHF.

The gene calls are TRBV2 and TRBJ1-2; tentative D call: TRBD1 (5 bases). V lost 6 bases to trimming and J lost 8 bases, with 16 bases between them. The germline V gene encodes CDR1 SNHLY and CDR2 FYNNEI. The CDR3 length is 13 residues. CDR3 sequence (DNA): TGTGCCAGCAGCCCATCACCAGGGTACGGCTACACCTTC. This gives the protein CASSPSPGYGYTF.

The chain recombines TRBV29-1 with TRBJ1-1; D not resolved. Trimming stripped 5 bases from V and 3 bases from J, with 22 bases between. Germline CDR1 reads SQVTM; CDR2 reads ANQGSEA. The CDR3 totals 16 residues. The CDR3 here is CSVRASGVKIHTEAFF. The CDR3 coding sequence is TGCAGCGTTCGTGCATCTGGGGTCAAGATTCACACTGAAGCTTTCTTT. Supplemented by reference TRBV29-1 and TRBJ1-1, the full variable domain reads SAVISQKPSRDICQRGTSLTIQCQVDSQVTMMFWYRQQPGQSLTLIATANQGSEATYESGFVIDKFPISRPNLTFSTLTVSNMSPEDSSIYLCSVRASGVKIHTEAFFGQGTRLTVV.

The rearrangement links TRBV25-1 to TRBJ1-1; perhaps TRBD1 as D (6 bases). CDR1 MGHDK and CDR2 SYGVNS come from the germline V gene. This CDR3 spans 13 amino acids. Trimming cost V 6 bases and J 5 bases, with 13 bases left between them. CDR3 in amino acids: CASRLGASTEAFF. For the CDR3, the DNA is TGTGCCAGCAGGTTGGGGGCGTCGACTGAAGCTTTCTTT.

This chain links TRBV19 with TRBJ1-2; the match to TRBD1 covers 7 bases. This CDR3 spans 15 amino acids. CDR1 and CDR2 (germline): LNHDA, SQIVND (reference sequence). The J segment lost 2 bases and the V segment lost 1 base, leaving 4 bases of the junction unmatched. The CDR3 nucleotides are TGTGCCAGTAGTATAGGGGACAGCATGAACTATGGCTACACCTTC. Translating gives CASSIGDSMNYGYTF.